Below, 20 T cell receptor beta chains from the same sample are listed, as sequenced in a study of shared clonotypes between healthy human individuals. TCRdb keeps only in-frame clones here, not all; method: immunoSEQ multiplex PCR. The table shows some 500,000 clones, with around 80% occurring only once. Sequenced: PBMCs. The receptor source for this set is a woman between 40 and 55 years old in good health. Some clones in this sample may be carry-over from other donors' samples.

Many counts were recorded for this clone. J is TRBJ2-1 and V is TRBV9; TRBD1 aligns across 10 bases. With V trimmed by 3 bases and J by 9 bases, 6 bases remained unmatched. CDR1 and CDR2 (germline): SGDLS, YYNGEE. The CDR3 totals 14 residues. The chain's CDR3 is CASSDPRTGGEQFF. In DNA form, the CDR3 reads TGTGCCAGCAGCGACCCTCGGACAGGGGGTGAGCAGTTCTTC.

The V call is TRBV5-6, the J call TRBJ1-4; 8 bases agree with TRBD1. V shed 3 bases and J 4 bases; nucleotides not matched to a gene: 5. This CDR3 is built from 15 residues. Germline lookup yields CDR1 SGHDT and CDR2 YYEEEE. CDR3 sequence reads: CASSSRGRGNEKLFF. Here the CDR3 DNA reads TGTGCCAGCAGCTCCAGGGGGCGAGGTAATGAAAAACTGTTTTTT. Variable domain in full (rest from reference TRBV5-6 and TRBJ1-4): DAGVTQSPTHLIKTRGQQVTLRCSPKSGHDTVSWYQQALGQGPQFIFQYYEEEERQRGNFPDRFSGHQFPNYSSELNVNALLLGDSALYLCASSSRGRGNEKLFFGSGTQLSVL.

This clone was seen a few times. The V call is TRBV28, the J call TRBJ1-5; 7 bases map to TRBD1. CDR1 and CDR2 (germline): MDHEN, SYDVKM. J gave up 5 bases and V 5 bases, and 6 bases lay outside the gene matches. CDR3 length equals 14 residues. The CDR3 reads CASSGGGVDQPQHF. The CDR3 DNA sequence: TGTGCCAGCAGTGGAGGGGGCGTAGATCAGCCCCAGCATTTT. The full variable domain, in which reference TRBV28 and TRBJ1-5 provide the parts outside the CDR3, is DVKVTQSSRYLVKRTGEKVFLECVQDMDHENMFWYRQDPGLGLRLIYFSYDVKMKEKGDIPEGYSVSREKKERFSLILESASTNQTSMYLCASSGGGVDQPQHFGDGTRLSIL.

The CDR3 here is CASSVSGSGTDTQYF. Here the CDR3 DNA reads TGTGCCAGTAGTGTCAGCGGGAGTGGGACAGATACGCAGTATTTT. The genes are TRBV19 and TRBJ2-3; TRBD2 matches at 8 bases. The CDR3 length is 15 residues. Per the germline V gene, CDR1 is LNHDA and CDR2 is SQIVND (reference sequence). Unmatched junction bases numbered 7, after V lost 5 bases and J lost 3 bases. Complete variable domain (other parts from reference TRBV19 and TRBJ2-3): DGGITQSPKYLFRKEGQNVTLSCEQNLNHDAMYWYRQDPGQGLRLIYYSQIVNDFQKGDIAEGYSVSREKKESFPLTVTSAQKNPTAFYLCASSVSGSGTDTQYFGPGTRLTVL.

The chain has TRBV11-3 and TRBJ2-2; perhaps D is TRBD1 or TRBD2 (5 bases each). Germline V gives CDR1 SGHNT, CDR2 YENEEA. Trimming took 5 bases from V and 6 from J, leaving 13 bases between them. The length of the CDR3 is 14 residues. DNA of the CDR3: TGTGCCAGCAGCCAGGGCTGGCGGGCCGGGGAGCTGTTTTTT. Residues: CASSQGWRAGELFF.

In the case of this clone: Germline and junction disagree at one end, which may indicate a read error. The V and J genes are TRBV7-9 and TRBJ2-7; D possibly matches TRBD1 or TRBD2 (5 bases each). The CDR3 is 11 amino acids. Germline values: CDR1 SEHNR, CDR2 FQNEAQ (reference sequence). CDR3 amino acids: CASSLAGTHHF. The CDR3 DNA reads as TGTGCCAGCAGCTTGGCCGGGACCCACCACTTC.

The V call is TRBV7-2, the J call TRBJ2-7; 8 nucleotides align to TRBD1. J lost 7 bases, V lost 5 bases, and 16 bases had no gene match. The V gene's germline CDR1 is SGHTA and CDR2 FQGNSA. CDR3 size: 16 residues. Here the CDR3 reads CASSPPVGQVVKEQYF. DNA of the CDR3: TGTGCCAGCAGCCCACCCGTGGGACAGGTTGTAAAGGAGCAGTACTTC.

CDR3 DNA: TGTGCCAGCAGCTCTGCCGGGACTAGCACTACAGATACGCAGTATTTT. It translates to CASSSAGTSTTDTQYF. The gene calls are TRBV5-4 and TRBJ2-3; 9 bases are a match to TRBD2. With 3 bases clipped from V and 3 bases from J, the junction kept 8 bases outside the gene matches. The CDR3 extends over 16 amino acids. CDR1 and CDR2 from the germline V gene are SGHNT and YYREEE (reference sequence). Together with reference TRBV5-4 and TRBJ2-3, the CDR3 gives the full variable domain: ETGVTQSPTHLIKTRGQQVTLRCSSQSGHNTVSWYQQALGQGPQFIFQYYREEENGRGNFPPRFSGLQFPNYSSELNVNALELDDSALYLCASSSAGTSTTDTQYFGPGTRLTVL.

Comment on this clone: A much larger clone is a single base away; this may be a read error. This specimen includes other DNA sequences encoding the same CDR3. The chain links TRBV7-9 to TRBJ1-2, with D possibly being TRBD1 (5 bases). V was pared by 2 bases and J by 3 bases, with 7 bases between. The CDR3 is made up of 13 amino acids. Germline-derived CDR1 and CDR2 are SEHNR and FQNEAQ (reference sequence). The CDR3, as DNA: TGTGCCAGCAGCTTACAGGGTGACTATGGCTACACCTTC. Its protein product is CASSLQGDYGYTF. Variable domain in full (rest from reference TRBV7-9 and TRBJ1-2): DTGVSQNPRHKITKRGQNVTFRCDPISEHNRLYWYRQTLGQGPEFLTYFQNEAQLEKSRLLSDRFSAERPKGSFSTLEIQRTEQGDSAMYLCASSLQGDYGYTFGSGTRLTVV.

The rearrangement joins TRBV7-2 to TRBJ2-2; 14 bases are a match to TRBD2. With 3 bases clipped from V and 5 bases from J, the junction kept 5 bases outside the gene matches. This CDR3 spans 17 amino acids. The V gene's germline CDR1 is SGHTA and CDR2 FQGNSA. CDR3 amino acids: CASSLRTSGRLTGELFF. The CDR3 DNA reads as TGTGCCAGCAGCTTGCGGACTAGCGGGAGGTTAACCGGGGAGCTGTTTTTT.

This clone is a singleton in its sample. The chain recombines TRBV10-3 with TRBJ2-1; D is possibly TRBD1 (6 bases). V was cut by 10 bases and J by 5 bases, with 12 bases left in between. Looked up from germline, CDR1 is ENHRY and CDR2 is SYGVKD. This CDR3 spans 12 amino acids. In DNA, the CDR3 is TGTGCCACCGGACAGAGCAACAATGAGCAGTTCTTC. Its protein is CATGQSNNEQFF.

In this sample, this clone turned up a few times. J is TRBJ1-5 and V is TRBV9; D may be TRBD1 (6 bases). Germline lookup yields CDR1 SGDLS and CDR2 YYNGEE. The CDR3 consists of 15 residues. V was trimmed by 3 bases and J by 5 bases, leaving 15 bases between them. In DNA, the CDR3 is TGTGCCAGCAGCGCAGTGGGGGACACGTATCAGCCCCAGCATTTT. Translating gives CASSAVGDTYQPQHF.

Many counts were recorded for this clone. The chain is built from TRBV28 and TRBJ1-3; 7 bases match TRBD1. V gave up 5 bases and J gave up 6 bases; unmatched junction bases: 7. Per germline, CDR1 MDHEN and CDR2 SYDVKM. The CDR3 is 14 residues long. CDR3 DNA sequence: TGTGCCAGCAGTCCCTCAGGGGGTGAAAACACCATATATTTT. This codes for CASSPSGGENTIYF.

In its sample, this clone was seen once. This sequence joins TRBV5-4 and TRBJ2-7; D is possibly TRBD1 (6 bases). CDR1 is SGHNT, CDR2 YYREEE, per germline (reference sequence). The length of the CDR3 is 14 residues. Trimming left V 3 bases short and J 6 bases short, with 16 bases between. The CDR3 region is CASSWPGTPTEQYF. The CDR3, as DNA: TGTGCCAGCAGCTGGCCCGGGACACCCACCGAGCAGTACTTC.

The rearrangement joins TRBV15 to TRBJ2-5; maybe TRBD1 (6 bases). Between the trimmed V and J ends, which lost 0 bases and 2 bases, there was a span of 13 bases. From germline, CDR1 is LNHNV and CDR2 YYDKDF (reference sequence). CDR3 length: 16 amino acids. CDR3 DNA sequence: TGTGCCACCAGCAGAGATGGACAGATCTCACAAGAGACCCAGTACTTC. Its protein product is CATSRDGQISQETQYF.

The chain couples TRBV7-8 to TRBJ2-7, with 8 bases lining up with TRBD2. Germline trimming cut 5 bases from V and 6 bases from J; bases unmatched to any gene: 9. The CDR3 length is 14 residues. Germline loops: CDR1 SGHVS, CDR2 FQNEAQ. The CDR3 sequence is CASSAWTSMGEQYF. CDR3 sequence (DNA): TGTGCCAGCAGCGCGTGGACTAGCATGGGCGAGCAGTACTTC.

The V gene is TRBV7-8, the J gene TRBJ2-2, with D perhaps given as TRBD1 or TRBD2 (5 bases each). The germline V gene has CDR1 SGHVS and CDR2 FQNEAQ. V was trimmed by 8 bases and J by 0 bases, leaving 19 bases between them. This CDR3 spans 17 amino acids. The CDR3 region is CASLRDGVSANTGELFF. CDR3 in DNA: TGTGCCAGCCTCCGGGACGGAGTTTCCGCGAACACCGGGGAGCTGTTTTTT.

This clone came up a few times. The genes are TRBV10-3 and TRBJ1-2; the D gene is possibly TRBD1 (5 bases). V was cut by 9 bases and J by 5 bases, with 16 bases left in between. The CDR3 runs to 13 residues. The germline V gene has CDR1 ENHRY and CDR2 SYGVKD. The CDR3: CAITGDLEYGYTF. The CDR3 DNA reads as TGTGCCATAACAGGAGATCTGGAGTATGGCTACACCTTC.

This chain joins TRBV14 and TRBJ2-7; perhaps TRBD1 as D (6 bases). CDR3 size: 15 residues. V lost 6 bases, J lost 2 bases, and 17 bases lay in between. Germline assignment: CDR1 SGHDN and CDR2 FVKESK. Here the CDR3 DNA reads TGTGCCAGCAGGTACACCGGGCAGGGGACCTACGAGCAGTACTTC. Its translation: CASRYTGQGTYEQYF. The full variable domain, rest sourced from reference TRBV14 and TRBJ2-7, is EAGVTQFPSHSVIEKGQTVTLRCDPISGHDNLYWYRRVMGKEIKFLLHFVKESKQDESGMPNNRFLAERTGGTYSTLKVQPAELEDSGVYFCASRYTGQGTYEQYFGPGTRLTVT.

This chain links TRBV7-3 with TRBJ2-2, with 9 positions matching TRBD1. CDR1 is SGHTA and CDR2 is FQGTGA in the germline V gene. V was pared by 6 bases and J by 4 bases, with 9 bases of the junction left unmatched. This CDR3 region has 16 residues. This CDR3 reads CASSLQGAGSTGELFF. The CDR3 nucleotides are TGTGCCAGCAGTCTACAGGGGGCAGGCAGCACCGGGGAGCTGTTTTTT.